The present T cell receptor (beta chain) was sequenced within a study of beta chain features in type 1 diabetes. Looking at the study overall: Sorted cells numbering some 110 million were examined across all samples.

V lost 4 bases and J lost 1, with 13 bases in between. From germline, CDR1 is LGHNA and CDR2 YSLEER. This CDR3 has 15 residues. Donors contributed one heparinised blood draw apiece, averaging about 116 mL. Sorting based on CD45RO/CCR7/CD25/CD127/CD95/CD27 separated CD4+ naive, central memory, regulatory and stem cell-like memory cells. This clone has just a few counts. The target antigen is unknown. Investigators reverse transcribed all isolated RNA, so they sequenced expressed TCRB transcripts. Sequencing was performed with immunoSEQ multiplex PCR; in TCRdb, only in-frame clones are kept and a portion is missing. The data contain roughly 220,000 clones, 16% of them singletons. Notes on the study in general: A moderate, significant TCRB CDR3 shortening appeared in type 1 diabetes across four CD4+ subsets.

The genes are TRBV4-3 and TRBJ1-1, with D unclear. Sequencing input: naive CD4+ T cells from blood. The sequence derives from a man younger than 40 with type 1 diabetes. Here the CDR3 DNA reads TGCGCCAGCAGCCGGTCCGACATAAAGAACACTGAAGCTTTCTTT. Translated: CASSRSDIKNTEAFF.